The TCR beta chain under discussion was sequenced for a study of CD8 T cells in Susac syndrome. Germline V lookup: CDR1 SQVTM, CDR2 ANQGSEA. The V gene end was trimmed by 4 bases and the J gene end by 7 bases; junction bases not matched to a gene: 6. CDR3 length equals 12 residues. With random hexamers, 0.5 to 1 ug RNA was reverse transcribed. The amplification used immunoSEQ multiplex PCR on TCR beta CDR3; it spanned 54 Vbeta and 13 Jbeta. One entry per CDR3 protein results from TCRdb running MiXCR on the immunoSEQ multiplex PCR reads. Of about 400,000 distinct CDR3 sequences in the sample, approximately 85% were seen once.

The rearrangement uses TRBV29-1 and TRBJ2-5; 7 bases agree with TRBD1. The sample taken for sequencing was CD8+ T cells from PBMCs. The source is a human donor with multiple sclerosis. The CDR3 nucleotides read TGCAGCGTTGTAGGACAGGTCGGGACCCAGTACTTC. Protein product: CSVVGQVGTQYF.